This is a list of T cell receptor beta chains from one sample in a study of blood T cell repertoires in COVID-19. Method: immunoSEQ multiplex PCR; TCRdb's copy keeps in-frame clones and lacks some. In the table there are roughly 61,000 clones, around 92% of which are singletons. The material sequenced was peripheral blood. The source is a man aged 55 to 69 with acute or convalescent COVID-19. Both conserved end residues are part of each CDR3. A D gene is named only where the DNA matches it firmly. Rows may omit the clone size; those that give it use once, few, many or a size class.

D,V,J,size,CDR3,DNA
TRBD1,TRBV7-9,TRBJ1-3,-,CASSLPTGVFGNTIYF,TGTGCCAGCAGCTTACCGACAGGGGTCTTCGGAAACACCATATATTTT
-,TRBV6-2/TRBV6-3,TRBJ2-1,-,CASSYSATGSYNEQFF,TGTGCCAGCAGTTACTCGGCGACAGGCTCCTACAATGAGCAGTTCTTC
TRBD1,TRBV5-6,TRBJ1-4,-,CASSQTGGEKLFF,TGTGCCAGCAGCCAGACAGGGGGTGAAAAACTGTTTTTT
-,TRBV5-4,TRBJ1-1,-,CASAVEIGVAEAFF,TGTGCCAGCGCCGTGGAGATCGGGGTAGCTGAAGCTTTCTTT
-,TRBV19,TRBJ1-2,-,CASSIGAGYTF,TGTGCCAGTAGTATAGGGGCCGGCTACACCTTC
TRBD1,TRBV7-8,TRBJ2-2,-,CASSLTRTGGSGELFF,TGTGCCAGCAGCTTAACTAGGACAGGGGGCAGCGGGGAGCTGTTTTTT
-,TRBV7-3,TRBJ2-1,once,CASSFQPGDQDGEQFF,TGTGCCAGCAGCTTTCAGCCGGGAGATCAGGATGGTGAGCAGTTCTTC
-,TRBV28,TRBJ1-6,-,CASSLLNPPLHF,TGTGCCAGCAGTTTACTAAACCCACCCCTCCACTTT
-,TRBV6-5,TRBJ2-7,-,CASSRDINYEQYF,TGTGCCAGCAGTCGGGACATAAACTACGAGCAGTACTTC
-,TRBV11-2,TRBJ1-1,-,CASSPPAREAEAFF,TGTGCCAGCAGCCCCCCCGCGAGGGAGGCTGAAGCTTTCTTT
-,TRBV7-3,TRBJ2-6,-,CASSLLTGPNVLTF,TGTGCCAGCAGCCTCCTGACAGGCCCAAACGTCCTGACTTTC
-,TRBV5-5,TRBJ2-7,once,CASSAQGYSYEQYF,TGTGCCAGCAGCGCTCAGGGTTACTCCTACGAGCAGTACTTC
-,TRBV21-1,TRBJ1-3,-,CASSKVRGSGNTIYF,TGTGCCAGCAGCAAAGTACGGGGCTCTGGAAACACCATATATTTT
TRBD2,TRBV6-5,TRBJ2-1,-,CASTASGYNEQFF,TGTGCCAGCACGGCTAGCGGTTACAATGAGCAGTTCTTC
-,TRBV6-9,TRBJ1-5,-,CASSPPGHTNSNQPQHF,TGTGCCAGCAGTCCTCCGGGTCACACCAATAGCAATCAGCCCCAGCATTTT
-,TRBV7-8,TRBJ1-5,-,CASSREGHLDQPQHF,TGTGCCAGCAGCCGAGAGGGACATCTCGATCAGCCCCAGCATTTT
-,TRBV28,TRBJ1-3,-,CASSQDRSSGNTIYF,TGTGCCAGCAGCCAAGACAGGAGCTCTGGAAACACCATATATTTT
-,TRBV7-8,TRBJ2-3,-,CASSPTSLTDTQYF,TGTGCCAGCAGCCCGACTAGTCTAACAGATACGCAGTATTTT